This entry lists 24 T cell receptor beta chains sequenced from one sample in a study of blood T cell repertoires in COVID-19. Only in-frame clones appear in the TCRdb table, and some are missing; sequencing was by immunoSEQ multiplex PCR. The table shows about 140,000 clones, with around 82% occurring only once. The sequenced sample was peripheral blood. These receptors came from a man between 60 and 70 years old with acute or convalescent COVID-19.

This clone was counted between two and nine times. The rearrangement links TRBV2 to TRBJ2-5, with D possibly being TRBD2 (6 bases). Germline V gives CDR1 SNHLY, CDR2 FYNNEI. With 8 bases removed from V and 7 bases from J, the gap between germline ends came to 8 bases. The length of the CDR3 is 10 residues. This chain's CDR3 is CASGGRTQYF. CDR3 nucleotides: TGTGCCAGCGGGGGGAGGACCCAGTACTTC.

This sequence joins TRBV30 and TRBJ2-3, with 8 positions matching TRBD2. Germline trimming cut 0 bases from V and 5 bases from J; bases unmatched to any gene: 4. CDR3 length: 14 amino acids. In germline, CDR1 is GTSNPN, CDR2 SVGIG (reference sequence). The chain's CDR3 is CAWSVWLAGDTQYF. In DNA, the CDR3 is TGTGCCTGGAGTGTTTGGCTAGCGGGAGATACGCAGTATTTT.

This clone showed up just a few times. The chain has TRBV6-5 and TRBJ2-7, with 8 bases lining up with TRBD1. CDR1 is MNHEY, CDR2 SVGAGI, per germline. There are 13 residues in the CDR3. V trimming: 6 bases; J trimming: 2 bases; junction bases outside the gene matches: 3. The CDR3 protein is CASSRGLTYEQYF. The CDR3 bases are TGTGCCAGCAGCAGGGGGCTCACCTACGAGCAGTACTTC.

This sequence joins TRBV10-1 and TRBJ1-5; possibly TRBD1 for D (6 bases). V was clipped by 6 bases and J by 0 bases, with 18 bases between them. Germline lookup yields CDR1 WNHNN and CDR2 SYGVQD (reference sequence). The CDR3 runs 17 residues. CDR3 sequence (DNA): TGCGCCAGCAGGGGAGGGACATGCGACAATAGCAATCAGCCCCAGCATTTT. Protein product: CASRGGTCDNSNQPQHF.

The genes are TRBV13 and TRBJ1-2; perhaps TRBD1 as D (5 bases). The CDR3 extends over 14 amino acids. CDR1 is PRHDT, CDR2 FYEKMQ, per germline (reference sequence). V dropped 1 base and J dropped 5 bases, with 11 bases sitting between them. Here the CDR3 DNA reads TGTGCCAGCAGCTTAGAGCAGGGAAGTTATGGCTACACCTTC. It encodes CASSLEQGSYGYTF.

In this sample, this clone turned up a few times. The chain has TRBV4-1 and TRBJ2-3; TRBD2 matches at 8 bases. The CDR3 is made up of 16 amino acids. Germline V gene data show CDR1 as MGHRA and CDR2 as YSYEKL. The ends lost 1 base at V and 6 bases at J; junction bases unmatched: 9. CDR3 bases: TGCGCCAGCAGCCAAGTGATCAGCGGGGGCGCGGATACGCAGTATTTT. Translated: CASSQVISGGADTQYF.

The V and J genes are TRBV4-1 and TRBJ2-1; TRBD2 matches 8 bases. V lost 0 bases, J lost 15 bases, and 10 bases stayed unmatched. The CDR3 is 14 amino acids. Germline CDR1 reads MGHRA; CDR2 reads YSYEKL. As DNA, the CDR3 is TGCGCCAGCAGCCAAGAACCGGGGACTAGATATCGGTTCTTC. This codes for CASSQEPGTRYRFF.

This clone was recorded only once. The chain links TRBV5-6 to TRBJ1-4; TRBD1 is a possible D gene (5 bases). Germline lookup yields CDR1 SGHDT and CDR2 YYEEEE. Trimming removed 2 bases at V and 0 bases at J, with 14 bases between. The CDR3 totals 17 residues. The CDR3 region is CASSFLQGGTTNEKLFF. CDR3 bases: TGTGCCAGCAGCTTCCTCCAGGGAGGCACAACTAATGAAAAACTGTTTTTT.

The chain has TRBV6-5 and TRBJ1-1; a weak D match, TRBD1 (6 bases). The germline CDR1 and CDR2 sequences are MNHEY and SVGAGI. CDR3 size: 12 residues. The ends were cut back, 5 bases at V and 8 bases at J, with 12 bases in the middle. The CDR3: CASSHQTGEAFF. CDR3 nucleotide sequence: TGTGCCAGCAGTCACCAGACAGGAGAAGCTTTCTTT.

This chain joins TRBV20-1 and TRBJ2-3, with TRBD2 matching 13 bases. V was clipped by 3 bases and J by 3 bases; unmatched bases: 3. This CDR3 is built from 15 residues. Looked up from germline, CDR1 is DFQATT and CDR2 is SNEGSKA (reference sequence). The CDR3, as DNA: TGCAGTGCTAGTCCGACTAGCGGGAGGACAGATACGCAGTATTTT. This encodes CSASPTSGRTDTQYF.

This rearrangement joins TRBV7-9 to TRBJ2-7; 13 bases are shared with TRBD2. V was pared by 8 bases and J by 5 bases, with 3 bases of the junction left unmatched. The CDR3 is made up of 13 amino acids. Germline V CDR1 and CDR2: SEHNR, FQNEAQ (reference sequence). The CDR3 DNA follows: TGTGCCAGCGGACTAGCGGGAGACAACGAGCAGTACTTC. This sequence encodes CASGLAGDNEQYF.

The chain carries TRBV2 and TRBJ2-2, with D tentatively TRBD1 (6 bases). The V and J ends lost 6 bases and 4 bases respectively, with 15 bases between them. The CDR3 length is 15 residues. The germline V gene encodes CDR1 SNHLY and CDR2 FYNNEI. The CDR3 sequence is CASSPDRLGTGELFF. In nucleotides, the CDR3 is TGTGCCAGCAGCCCCGACAGGTTGGGCACCGGGGAGCTGTTTTTT.

This clone has a handful of counts. The chain recombines TRBV27 with TRBJ2-1; 8 positions match TRBD1. The CDR3 is made up of 14 amino acids. Germline V gene data show CDR1 as MNHEY and CDR2 as SMNVEV (reference sequence). Unmatched junction bases numbered 6, after V lost 3 bases and J lost 8 bases. This chain's CDR3 is CASSFRSGGYEQFF. CDR3 bases: TGTGCCAGCAGTTTTAGGTCAGGGGGCTATGAGCAGTTCTTC.

The chain is built from TRBV24-1 and TRBJ2-7; TRBD2 matches at 12 bases. CDR1 and CDR2 from the germline V gene are KGHDR and SFDVKD. Trimming took 0 bases from V and 7 from J; bases not matched to a gene: 12. This CDR3 is 18 amino acids long. In nucleotides, the CDR3 is TGTGCCACCAGTGATTTGGGGACTAGCGGGTTGTCGGGGAAAGAGCAGTACTTC. This encodes CATSDLGTSGLSGKEQYF.

The rearrangement links TRBV7-3 to TRBJ2-7, with TRBD1 matching 7 bases. The CDR3 totals 13 residues. CDR1 is SGHTA, CDR2 FQGTGA, per germline. V lost 5 bases and J lost 5; bases outside the gene matches: 6. In DNA, the CDR3 is TGTGCCAGCAGCCTGACAGGGTCTAACGAGCAGTACTTC. Its protein is CASSLTGSNEQYF.

The V gene is TRBV30, the J gene TRBJ1-2, with 7 nucleotides matching TRBD1. Trimming removed 0 bases from V and 9 bases from J; junction bases left unmatched: 7. Germline V gives CDR1 GTSNPN, CDR2 SVGIG (reference sequence). This CDR3 contains 13 residues. Here the CDR3 reads CAWSVAGGWSYTF. The CDR3 region has the DNA TGTGCCTGGAGTGTAGCAGGGGGTTGGAGCTACACCTTC.

In its sample, this clone was seen once. The chain uses TRBV24-1 and TRBJ2-3; D remains ambiguous. The V end was cut by 3 bases, the J end by 1 base, with 4 bases between. Germline V gene lookup returns CDR1 KGHDR and CDR2 SFDVKD. This CDR3 region has 13 residues. The CDR3 sequence is CATSDIGTDTQYF. The CDR3 DNA reads TGTGCCACCAGTGATATCGGCACAGATACGCAGTATTTT.

The DNA for the CDR3 is TGTGCCAGCAGCTTAGGTGGGCCCCTCGCCTACGAGCAGTACTTC. It encodes CASSLGGPLAYEQYF. The gene calls are TRBV7-9 and TRBJ2-7; no clear D gene. V dropped 1 base and J dropped 2 bases, with 12 bases sitting between them. Germline V gives CDR1 SEHNR, CDR2 FQNEAQ (reference sequence). This CDR3 region has 15 residues.

J is TRBJ2-7 and V is TRBV28; D might be TRBD2 (7 bases). V shed 3 bases and J shed 3 bases, with 15 bases lying between them. The CDR3 sequence is 15 residues long. From germline, CDR1 is MDHEN and CDR2 SYDVKM. CDR3 DNA sequence: TGTGCCAGCAGTTTGGGGGGGGCTCATATCTACGAGCAGTACTTC. Its translation is CASSLGGAHIYEQYF.

J is TRBJ2-3 and V is TRBV6-6; possibly TRBD1 for D (6 bases). The germline V and J ends were trimmed by 4 bases and 0 bases, with 8 bases remaining between them. Germline lookup yields CDR1 MNHNY and CDR2 SVGAGI (reference sequence). The CDR3 runs 14 residues. The CDR3 loop is CASSWDISTDTQYF. CDR3 sequence (DNA): TGTGCCAGCAGTTGGGACATTAGCACAGATACGCAGTATTTT.

This chain links TRBV6-5 with TRBJ1-5; 7 nucleotides line up with TRBD1. Trimming cost V 6 bases and J 3 bases; bases outside gene matches: 5. This CDR3 region has 14 residues. Germline V CDR1 and CDR2: MNHEY, SVGAGI. The CDR3 loop is CASSRTGFNQPQHF. The DNA for the CDR3 is TGTGCCAGCAGCAGGACAGGATTCAATCAGCCCCAGCATTTT.

This chain joins TRBV19 and TRBJ2-1; a weak D match, TRBD2 (7 bases). Trimming removed 5 bases from V and 9 bases from J, with 20 bases in between. The CDR3 is 15 residues long. Germline V CDR1 and CDR2: LNHDA, SQIVND (reference sequence). The CDR3 loop reads CASSQRASGGGEQFF. The CDR3 bases are TGTGCCAGTAGTCAAAGGGCTAGCGGAGGGGGTGAGCAGTTCTTC.

This clone was found a few times. The rearrangement links TRBV5-1 to TRBJ2-7, with 7 bases lining up with TRBD1. CDR1 is SGHRS and CDR2 is YFSETQ in the germline V gene. The ends lost 6 bases at V and 0 bases at J; junction bases unmatched: 3. The CDR3 loop spans 13 amino acids. CDR3 protein: CASTGTDSYEQYF. The CDR3 nucleotides are TGCGCCAGCACCGGGACAGACTCCTACGAGCAGTACTTC.

The chain is built from TRBV30 and TRBJ1-2; D unresolved. CDR1 and CDR2 (germline): GTSNPN, SVGIG (reference sequence). The germline V and J ends were trimmed by 1 base and 4 bases, with 7 bases remaining between them. This CDR3 spans 12 amino acids. The CDR3 region has the DNA TGTGCCTGGAGTGAACAGTCCTATGGCTACACCTTC. Protein sequence: CAWSEQSYGYTF.